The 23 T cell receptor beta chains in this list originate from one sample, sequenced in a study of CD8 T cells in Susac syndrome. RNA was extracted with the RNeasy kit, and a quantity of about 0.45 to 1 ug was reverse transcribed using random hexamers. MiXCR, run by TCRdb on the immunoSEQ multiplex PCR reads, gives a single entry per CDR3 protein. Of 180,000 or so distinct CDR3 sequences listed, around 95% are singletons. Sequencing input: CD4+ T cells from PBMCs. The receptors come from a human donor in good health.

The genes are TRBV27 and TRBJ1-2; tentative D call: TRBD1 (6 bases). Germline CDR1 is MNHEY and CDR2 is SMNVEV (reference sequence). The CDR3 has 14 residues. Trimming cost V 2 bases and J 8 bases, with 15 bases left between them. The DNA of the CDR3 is TGTGCCAGCAGTTTAGGTACAGGGCTTGGAGGCTACACCTTC. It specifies CASSLGTGLGGYTF.

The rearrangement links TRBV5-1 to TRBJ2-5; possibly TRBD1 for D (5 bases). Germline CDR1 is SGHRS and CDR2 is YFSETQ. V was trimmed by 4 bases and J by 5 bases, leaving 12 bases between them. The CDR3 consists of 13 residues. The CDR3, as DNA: TGCGCCAGCAGCAAGACAGTTAGGGAGACCCAGTACTTC. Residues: CASSKTVRETQYF. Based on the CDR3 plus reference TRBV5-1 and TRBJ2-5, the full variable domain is KAGVTQTPRYLIKTRGQQVTLSCSPISGHRSVSWYQQTPGQGLQFLFEYFSETQRNKGNFPGRFSGRQFSNSRSEMNVSTLELGDSALYLCASSKTVRETQYFGPGTRLLVL.

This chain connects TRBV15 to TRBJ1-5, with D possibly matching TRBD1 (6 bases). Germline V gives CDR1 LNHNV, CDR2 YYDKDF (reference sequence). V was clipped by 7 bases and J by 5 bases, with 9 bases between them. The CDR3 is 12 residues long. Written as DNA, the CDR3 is TGTGCCACCAAGGCAGGGGATCAGCCCCAGCATTTT. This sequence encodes CATKAGDQPQHF.

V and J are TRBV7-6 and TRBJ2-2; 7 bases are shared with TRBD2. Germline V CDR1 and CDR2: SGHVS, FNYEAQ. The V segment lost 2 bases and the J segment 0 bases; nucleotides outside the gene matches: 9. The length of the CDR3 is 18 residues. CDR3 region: CASSLTLPGGTNTGELFF. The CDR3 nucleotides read TGTGCCAGCAGCTTAACCCTTCCCGGGGGGACGAACACCGGGGAGCTGTTTTTT.

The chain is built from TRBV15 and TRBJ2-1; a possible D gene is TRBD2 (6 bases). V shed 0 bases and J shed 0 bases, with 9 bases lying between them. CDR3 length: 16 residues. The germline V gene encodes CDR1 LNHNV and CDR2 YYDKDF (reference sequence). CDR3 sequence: CATSRDLGGSYNEQFF. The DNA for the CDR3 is TGTGCCACCAGCAGAGATCTGGGGGGCTCCTACAATGAGCAGTTCTTC.

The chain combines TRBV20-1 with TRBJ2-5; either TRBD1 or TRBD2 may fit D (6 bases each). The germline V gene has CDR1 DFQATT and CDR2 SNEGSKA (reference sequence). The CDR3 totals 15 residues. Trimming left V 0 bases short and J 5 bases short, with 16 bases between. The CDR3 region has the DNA TGCAGTGCTAGAGACGGGTCGGGGGCTGCTGAGACCCAGTACTTC. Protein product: CSARDGSGAAETQYF.

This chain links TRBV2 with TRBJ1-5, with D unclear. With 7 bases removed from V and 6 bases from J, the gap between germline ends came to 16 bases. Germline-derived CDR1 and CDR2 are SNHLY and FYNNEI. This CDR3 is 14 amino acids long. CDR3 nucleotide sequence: TGTGCCAGCACTCCGACGGCGAAGGGTCAGCCCCAGCATTTT. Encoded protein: CASTPTAKGQPQHF.

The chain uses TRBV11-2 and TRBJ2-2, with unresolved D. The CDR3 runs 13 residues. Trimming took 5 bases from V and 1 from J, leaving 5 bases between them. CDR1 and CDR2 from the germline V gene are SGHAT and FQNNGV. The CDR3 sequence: CASSPVNTGELFF. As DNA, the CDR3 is TGTGCCAGCAGCCCGGTGAACACCGGGGAGCTGTTTTTT.

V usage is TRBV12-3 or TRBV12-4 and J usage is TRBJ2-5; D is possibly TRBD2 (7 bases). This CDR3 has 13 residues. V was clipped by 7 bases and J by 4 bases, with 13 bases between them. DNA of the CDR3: TGTGCCAGCACCCCGGGGGGCAGAGAGACCCAGTACTTC. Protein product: CASTPGGRETQYF.

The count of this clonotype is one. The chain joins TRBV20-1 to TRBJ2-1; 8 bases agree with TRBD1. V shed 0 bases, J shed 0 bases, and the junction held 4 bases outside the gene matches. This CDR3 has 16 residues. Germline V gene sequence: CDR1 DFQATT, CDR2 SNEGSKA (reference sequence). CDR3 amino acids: CSARDARGLSYNEQFF. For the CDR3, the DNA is TGCAGTGCTAGAGATGCCAGGGGGCTCTCCTACAATGAGCAGTTCTTC.

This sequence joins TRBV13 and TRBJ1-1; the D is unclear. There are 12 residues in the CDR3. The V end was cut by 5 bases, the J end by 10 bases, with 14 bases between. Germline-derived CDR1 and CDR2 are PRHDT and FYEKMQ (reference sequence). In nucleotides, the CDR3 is TGTGCCAGCAGCCCCTCCGTTGGGGTAGCTTTCTTT. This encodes CASSPSVGVAFF.

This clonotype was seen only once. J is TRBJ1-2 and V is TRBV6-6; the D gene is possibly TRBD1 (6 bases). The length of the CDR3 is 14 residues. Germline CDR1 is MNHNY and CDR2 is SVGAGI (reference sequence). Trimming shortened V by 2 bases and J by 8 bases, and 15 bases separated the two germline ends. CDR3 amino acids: CASSYKYQGSGYTF. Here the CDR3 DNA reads TGTGCCAGCAGTTACAAGTACCAGGGGAGCGGCTACACCTTC.

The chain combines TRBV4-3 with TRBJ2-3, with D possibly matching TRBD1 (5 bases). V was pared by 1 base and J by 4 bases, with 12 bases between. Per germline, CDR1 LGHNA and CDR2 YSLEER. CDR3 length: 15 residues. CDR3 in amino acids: CASSQVPGLADTQYF. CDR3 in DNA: TGCGCCAGCAGCCAAGTTCCAGGGCTAGCAGATACGCAGTATTTT.

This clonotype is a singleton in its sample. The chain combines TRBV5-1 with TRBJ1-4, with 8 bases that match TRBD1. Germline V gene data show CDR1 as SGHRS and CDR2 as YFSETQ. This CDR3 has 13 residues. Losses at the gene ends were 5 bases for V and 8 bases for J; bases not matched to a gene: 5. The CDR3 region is CASRRTGNEKLFF. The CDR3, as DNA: TGCGCCAGCAGGAGGACAGGGAACGAAAAACTGTTTTTT.

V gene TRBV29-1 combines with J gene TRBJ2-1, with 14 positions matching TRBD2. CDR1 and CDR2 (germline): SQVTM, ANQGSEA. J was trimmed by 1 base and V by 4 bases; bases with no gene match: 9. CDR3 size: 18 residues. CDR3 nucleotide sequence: TGCAGCGTTGTTGGGACTAGCGGGGGACGGGGGTCCTACAATGAGCAGTTCTTC. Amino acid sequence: CSVVGTSGGRGSYNEQFF.

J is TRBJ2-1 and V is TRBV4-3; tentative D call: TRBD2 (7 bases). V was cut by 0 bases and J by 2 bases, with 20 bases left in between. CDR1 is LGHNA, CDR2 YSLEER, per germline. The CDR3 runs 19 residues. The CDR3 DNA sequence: TGCGCCAGCAGCCAAGACATCCGCGGGGGCCGCCCCGCCTACAATGAGCAGTTCTTC. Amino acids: CASSQDIRGGRPAYNEQFF.

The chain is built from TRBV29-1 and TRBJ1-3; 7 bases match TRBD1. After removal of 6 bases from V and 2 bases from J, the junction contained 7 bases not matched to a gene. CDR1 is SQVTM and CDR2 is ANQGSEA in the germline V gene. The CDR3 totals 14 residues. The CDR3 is CSVIEGAPGNTIYF. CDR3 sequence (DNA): TGCAGCGTGATCGAGGGGGCGCCTGGAAACACCATATATTTT.

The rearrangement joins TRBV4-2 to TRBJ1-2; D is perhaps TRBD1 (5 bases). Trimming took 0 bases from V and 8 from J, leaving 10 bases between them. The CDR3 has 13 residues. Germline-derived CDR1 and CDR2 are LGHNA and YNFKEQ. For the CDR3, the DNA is TGTGCCAGCAGCCAAGACAGGGAGGAGGGCTACACCTTC. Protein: CASSQDREEGYTF.

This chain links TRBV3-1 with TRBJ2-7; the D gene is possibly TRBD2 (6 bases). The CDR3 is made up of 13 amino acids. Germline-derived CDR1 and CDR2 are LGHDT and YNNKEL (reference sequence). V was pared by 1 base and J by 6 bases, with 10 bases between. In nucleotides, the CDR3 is TGTGCCAGCAGCCAAGTGACGGGAGCCGAGCAGTACTTC. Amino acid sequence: CASSQVTGAEQYF.

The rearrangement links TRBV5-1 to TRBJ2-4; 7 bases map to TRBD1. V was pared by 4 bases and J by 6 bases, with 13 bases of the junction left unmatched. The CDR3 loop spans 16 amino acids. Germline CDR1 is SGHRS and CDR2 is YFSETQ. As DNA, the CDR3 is TGCGCCAGCAGCCCGGGACAGACTGTAGGAAGAAACATTCAGTACTTC. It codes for CASSPGQTVGRNIQYF.

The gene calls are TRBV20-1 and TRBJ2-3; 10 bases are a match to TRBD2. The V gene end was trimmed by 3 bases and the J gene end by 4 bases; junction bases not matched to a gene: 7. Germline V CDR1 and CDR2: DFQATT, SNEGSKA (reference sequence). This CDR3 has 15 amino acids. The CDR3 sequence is CSASDLAGEADTQYF. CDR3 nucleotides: TGCAGTGCTAGCGATCTAGCGGGGGAGGCAGATACGCAGTATTTT.

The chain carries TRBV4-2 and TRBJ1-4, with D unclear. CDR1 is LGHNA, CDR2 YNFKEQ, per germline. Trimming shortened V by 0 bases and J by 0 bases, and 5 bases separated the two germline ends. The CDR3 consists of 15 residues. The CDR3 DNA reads TGTGCCAGCAGCCAAGATTCTTCAACTAATGAAAAACTGTTTTTT. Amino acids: CASSQDSSTNEKLFF.

CDR3 sequence: CAARTVRGKLFF. CDR3 DNA sequence: TGTGCCGCCCGGACAGTTCGCGGAAAACTGTTTTTT. The chain recombines TRBV10-3 with TRBJ1-4; D is perhaps TRBD1 (6 bases). V lost 11 bases and J 10 bases, leaving 17 bases between the germline ends. Germline V gene sequence: CDR1 ENHRY, CDR2 SYGVKD. The CDR3 sequence is 12 residues long.